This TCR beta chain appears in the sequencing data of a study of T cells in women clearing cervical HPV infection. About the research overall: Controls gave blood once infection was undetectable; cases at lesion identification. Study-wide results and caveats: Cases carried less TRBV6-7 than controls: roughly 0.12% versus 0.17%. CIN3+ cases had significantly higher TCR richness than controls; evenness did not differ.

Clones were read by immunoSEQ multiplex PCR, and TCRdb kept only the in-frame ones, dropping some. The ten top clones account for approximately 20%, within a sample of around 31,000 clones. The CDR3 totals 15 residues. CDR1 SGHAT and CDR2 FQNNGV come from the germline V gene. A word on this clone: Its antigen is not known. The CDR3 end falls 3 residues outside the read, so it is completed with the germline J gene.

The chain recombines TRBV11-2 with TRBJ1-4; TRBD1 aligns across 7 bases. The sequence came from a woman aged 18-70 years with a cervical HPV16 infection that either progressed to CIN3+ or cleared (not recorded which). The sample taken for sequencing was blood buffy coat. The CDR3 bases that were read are TGTGCCAGCAGCTCCGCGGACAGGAAGAATTCACCA. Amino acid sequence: CASSSADRKNSP. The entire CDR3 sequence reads CASSSADRKNSPLFF. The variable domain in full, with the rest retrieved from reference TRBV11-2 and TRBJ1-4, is EAGVAQSPRYKIIEKRQSVAFWCNPISGHATLYWYQQILGQGPKLLIQFQNNGVVDDSQLPKDRFSAERLKGVDSTLKIQPAKLEDSAVYLCASSSADRKNSPLFFGSGTQLSVL.